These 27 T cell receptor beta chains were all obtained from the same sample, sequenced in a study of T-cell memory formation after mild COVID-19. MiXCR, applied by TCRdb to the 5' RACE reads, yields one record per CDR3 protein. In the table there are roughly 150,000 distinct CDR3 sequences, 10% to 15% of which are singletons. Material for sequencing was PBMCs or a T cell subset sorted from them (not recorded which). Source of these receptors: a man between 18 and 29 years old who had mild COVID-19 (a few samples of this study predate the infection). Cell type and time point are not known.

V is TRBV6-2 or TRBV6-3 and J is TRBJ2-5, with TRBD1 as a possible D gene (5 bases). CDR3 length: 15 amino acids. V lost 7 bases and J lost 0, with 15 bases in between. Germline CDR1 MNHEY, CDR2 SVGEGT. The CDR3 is CASNIVGRDQETQYF. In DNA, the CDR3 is TGTGCCAGCAACATCGTAGGCAGGGACCAAGAGACCCAGTACTTC.

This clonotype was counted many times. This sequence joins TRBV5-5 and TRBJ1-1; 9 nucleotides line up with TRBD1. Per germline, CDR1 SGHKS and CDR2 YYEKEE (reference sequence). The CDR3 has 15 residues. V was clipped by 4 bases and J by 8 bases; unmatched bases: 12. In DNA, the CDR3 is TGTGCCAGCAGCCCCGCGGGACAGGGCGGGACGGAAGCTTTCTTT. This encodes CASSPAGQGGTEAFF.

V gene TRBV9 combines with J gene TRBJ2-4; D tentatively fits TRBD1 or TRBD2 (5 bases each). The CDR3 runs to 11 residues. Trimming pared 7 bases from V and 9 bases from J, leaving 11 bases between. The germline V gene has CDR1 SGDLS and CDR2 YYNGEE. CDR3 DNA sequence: TGTGCCAGCGGGACCGAAAGCATTCAGTACTTC. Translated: CASGTESIQYF. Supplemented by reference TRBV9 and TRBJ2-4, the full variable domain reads DSGVTQTPKHLITATGQRVTLRCSPRSGDLSVYWYQQSLDQGLQFLIQYYNGEERAKGNILERFSAQQFPDLHSELNLSSLELGDSALYFCASGTESIQYFGAGTRLSVL.

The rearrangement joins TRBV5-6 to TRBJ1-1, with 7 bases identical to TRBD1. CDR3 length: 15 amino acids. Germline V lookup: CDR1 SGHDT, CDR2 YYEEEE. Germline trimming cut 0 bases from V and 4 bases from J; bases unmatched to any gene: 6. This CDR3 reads CASSLAGRGSTEAFF. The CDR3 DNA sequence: TGTGCCAGCAGCTTGGCCGGCAGGGGGTCCACTGAAGCTTTCTTT.

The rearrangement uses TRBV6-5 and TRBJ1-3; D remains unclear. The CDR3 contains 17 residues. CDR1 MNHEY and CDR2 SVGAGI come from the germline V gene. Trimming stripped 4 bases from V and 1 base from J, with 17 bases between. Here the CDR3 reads CASSSPNRGISGNTIYF. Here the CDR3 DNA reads TGTGCCAGCAGTTCTCCGAATAGAGGGATATCTGGAAACACCATATATTTT.

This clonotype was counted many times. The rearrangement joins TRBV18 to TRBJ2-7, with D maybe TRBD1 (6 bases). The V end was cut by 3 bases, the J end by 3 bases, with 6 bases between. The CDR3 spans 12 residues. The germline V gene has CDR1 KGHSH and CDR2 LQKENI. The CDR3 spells CASSPDSYEQYV. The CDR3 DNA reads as TGTGCCAGCTCACCGGACAGCTACGAGCAGTACGTC.

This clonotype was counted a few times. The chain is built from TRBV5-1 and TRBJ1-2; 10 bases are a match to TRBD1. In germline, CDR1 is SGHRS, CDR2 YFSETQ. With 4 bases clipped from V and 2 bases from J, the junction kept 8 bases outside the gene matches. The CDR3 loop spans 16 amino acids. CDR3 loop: CASSPQDRGTNYGYTF. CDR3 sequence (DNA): TGCGCCAGCAGCCCGCAGGACAGGGGGACCAACTATGGCTACACCTTC.

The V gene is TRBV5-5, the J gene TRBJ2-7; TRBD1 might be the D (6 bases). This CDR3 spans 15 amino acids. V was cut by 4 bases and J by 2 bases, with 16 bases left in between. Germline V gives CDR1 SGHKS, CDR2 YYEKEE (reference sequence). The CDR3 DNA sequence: TGTGCCAGCAGCCCTCGCCAGGGGACCCCCTACGAGCAGTACTTC. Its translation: CASSPRQGTPYEQYF.

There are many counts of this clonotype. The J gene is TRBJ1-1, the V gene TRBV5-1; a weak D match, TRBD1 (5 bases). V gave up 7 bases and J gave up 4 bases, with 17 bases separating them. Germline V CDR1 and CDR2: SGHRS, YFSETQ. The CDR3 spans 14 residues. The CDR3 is CASRWEGEATEAFF. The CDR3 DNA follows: TGCGCCAGCCGCTGGGAAGGGGAAGCCACTGAAGCTTTCTTT.

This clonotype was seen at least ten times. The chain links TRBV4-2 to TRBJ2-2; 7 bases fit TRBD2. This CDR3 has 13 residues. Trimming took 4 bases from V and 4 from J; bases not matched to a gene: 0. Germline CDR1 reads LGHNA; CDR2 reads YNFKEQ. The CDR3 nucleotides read TGTGCCAGCAGCCGGACTAGCACCGGGGAGCTGTTTTTT. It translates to CASSRTSTGELFF.

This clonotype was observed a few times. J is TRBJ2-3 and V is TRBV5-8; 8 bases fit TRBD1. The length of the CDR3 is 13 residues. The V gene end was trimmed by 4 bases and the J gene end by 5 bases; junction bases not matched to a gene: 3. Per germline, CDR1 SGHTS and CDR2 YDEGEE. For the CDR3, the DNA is TGTGCCAGCAGCCGGGACAGGCGAGATACGCAGTATTTT. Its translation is CASSRDRRDTQYF.

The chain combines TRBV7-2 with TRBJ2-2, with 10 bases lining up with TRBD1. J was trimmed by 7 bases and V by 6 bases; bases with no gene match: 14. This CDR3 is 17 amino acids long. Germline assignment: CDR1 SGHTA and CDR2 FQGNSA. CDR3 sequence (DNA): TGTGCCAGCAGAAGGGGCCCCAGACAGGGGGCCGGCGGGGAGCTGTTTTTT. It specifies CASRRGPRQGAGGELFF.

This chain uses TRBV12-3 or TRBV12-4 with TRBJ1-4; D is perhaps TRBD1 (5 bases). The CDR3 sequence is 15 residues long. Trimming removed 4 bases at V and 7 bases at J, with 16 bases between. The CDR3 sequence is CASSSWGRAGEKLFF. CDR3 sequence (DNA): TGTGCCAGCAGTTCCTGGGGCAGGGCGGGTGAAAAACTGTTTTTT.

The CDR3 DNA sequence: TGTGCCAGCCGAAATGCCAAATACGAGCAGTACGTC. This codes for CASRNAKYEQYV. The rearrangement uses TRBV6-2 or TRBV6-3 and TRBJ2-7; no firm D call. Germline CDR1 is MNHEY and CDR2 is SVGEGT. V was pared by 8 bases and J by 4 bases, with 12 bases between. The CDR3 spans 12 residues.

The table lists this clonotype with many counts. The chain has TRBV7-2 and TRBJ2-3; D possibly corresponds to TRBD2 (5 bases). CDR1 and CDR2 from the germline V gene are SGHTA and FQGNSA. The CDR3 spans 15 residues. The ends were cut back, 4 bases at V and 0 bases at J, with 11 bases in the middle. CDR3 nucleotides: TGTGCCAGCAGCTCCAAGCGGCCAAGCACAGATACGCAGTATTTT. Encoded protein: CASSSKRPSTDTQYF.

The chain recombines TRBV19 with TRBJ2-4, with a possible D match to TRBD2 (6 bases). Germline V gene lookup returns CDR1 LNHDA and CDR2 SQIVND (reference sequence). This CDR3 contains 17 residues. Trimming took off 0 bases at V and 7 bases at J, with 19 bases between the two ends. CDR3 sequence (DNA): TGTGCCAGTAGTATAGATGGGAGGCGATACTCGGGGAACATTCAGTACTTC. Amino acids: CASSIDGRRYSGNIQYF.

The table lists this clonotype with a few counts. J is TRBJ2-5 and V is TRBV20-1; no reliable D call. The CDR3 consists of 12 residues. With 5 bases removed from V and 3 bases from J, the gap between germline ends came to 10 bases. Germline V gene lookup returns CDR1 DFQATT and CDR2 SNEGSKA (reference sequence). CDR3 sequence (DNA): TGCAGTGCTTATCATCTGGAAGAGACCCAGTACTTC. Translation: CSAYHLEETQYF.

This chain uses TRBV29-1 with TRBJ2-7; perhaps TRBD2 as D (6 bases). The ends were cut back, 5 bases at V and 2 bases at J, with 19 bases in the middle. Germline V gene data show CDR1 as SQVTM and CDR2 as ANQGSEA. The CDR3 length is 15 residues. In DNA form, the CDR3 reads TGCAGCGTTTTTTCCTCGGGCTCGGGAGCCTACGAGCAGTACTTC. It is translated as CSVFSSGSGAYEQYF.

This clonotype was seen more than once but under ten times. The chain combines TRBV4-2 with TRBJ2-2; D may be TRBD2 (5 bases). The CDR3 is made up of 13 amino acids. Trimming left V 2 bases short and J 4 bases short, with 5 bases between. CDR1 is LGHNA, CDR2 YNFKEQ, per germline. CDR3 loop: CASSQRGTGELFF. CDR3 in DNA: TGTGCCAGCAGCCAACGGGGCACCGGGGAGCTGTTTTTT.

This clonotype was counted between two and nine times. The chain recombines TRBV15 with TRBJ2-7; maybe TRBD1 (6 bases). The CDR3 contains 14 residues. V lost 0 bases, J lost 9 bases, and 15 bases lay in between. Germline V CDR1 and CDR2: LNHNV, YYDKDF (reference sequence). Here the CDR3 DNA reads TGTGCCACCAGCAGAGAGTCCACAGGGAGTCTGCAGTACGTC. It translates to CATSRESTGSLQYV.

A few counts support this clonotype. CDR3 bases: TGTGCCAGCAGCTCCGAGAGAAACATTCAGTACTTC. It encodes CASSSERNIQYF. This rearrangement joins TRBV7-2 to TRBJ2-4; D is ambiguous. Trimming shortened V by 4 bases and J by 6 bases, and 7 bases separated the two germline ends. CDR3 length equals 12 residues. Germline V lookup: CDR1 SGHTA, CDR2 FQGNSA.

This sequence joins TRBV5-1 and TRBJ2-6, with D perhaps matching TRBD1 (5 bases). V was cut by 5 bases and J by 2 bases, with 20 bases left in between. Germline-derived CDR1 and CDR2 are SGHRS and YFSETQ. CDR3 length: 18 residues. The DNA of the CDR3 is TGCGCCAGCAGGGTGGCATGGGGCCGGGTGACTGGGGCCAACGTCCTGACTTTC. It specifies CASRVAWGRVTGANVLTF.

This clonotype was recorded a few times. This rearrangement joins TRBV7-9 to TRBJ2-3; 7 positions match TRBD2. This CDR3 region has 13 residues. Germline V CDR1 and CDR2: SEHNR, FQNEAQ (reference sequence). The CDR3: CATGLAGTDTQYF. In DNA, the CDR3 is TGTGCGACGGGGCTAGCGGGCACAGATACGCAGTATTTT.

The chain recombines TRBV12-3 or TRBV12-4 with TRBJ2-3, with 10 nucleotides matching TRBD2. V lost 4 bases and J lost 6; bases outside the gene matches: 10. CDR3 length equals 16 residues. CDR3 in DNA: TGTGCCAGCAGTTCGATACTAGCGGGGTGGGCTGATACGCAGTATTTT. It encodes CASSSILAGWADTQYF.

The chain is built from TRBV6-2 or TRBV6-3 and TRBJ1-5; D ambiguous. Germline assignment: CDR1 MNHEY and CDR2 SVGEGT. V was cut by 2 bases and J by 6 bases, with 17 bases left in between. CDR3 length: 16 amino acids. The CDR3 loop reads CASSYDPGKVGQPQHF. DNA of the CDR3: TGTGCCAGCAGTTACGATCCCGGGAAGGTGGGTCAGCCCCAGCATTTT.

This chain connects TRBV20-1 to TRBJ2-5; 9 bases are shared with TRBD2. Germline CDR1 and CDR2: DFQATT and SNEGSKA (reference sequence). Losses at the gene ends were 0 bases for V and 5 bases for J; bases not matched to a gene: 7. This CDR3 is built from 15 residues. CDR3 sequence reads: CSARESSGGGETQYF. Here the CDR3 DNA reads TGCAGTGCTAGAGAAAGTAGCGGGGGAGGGGAGACCCAGTACTTC.

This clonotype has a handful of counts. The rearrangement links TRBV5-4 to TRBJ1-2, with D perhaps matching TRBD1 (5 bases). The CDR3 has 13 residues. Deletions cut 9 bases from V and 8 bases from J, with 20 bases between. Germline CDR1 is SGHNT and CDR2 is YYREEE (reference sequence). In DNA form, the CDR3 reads TGTGCCATTTTCACTCAGGGCGTGGGAGGCTACACCTTC. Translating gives CAIFTQGVGGYTF.